These 19 T cell receptor beta chains share one sample of origin, sequenced in a study of T cells in Graves' hyperthyroidism and ophthalmopathy. TCR beta CDR3 regions were amplified from RNA. The HTBI set primed first-round TCR CDR3 RT-PCR. TCRdb redid the calling of the multiplex PCR reads with MiXCR, one entry per CDR3 protein. The data contain almost 500,000 distinct CDR3 sequences, around a fifth of them singletons. The sequenced sample was blood. These TCRs come from a woman in her sixties or seventies with Graves' ophthalmopathy.

The chain links TRBV19 to TRBJ1-1; the D gene is possibly TRBD1 (6 bases). Germline CDR1 reads LNHDA; CDR2 reads SQIVND (reference sequence). This CDR3 has 15 amino acids. Trimming pared 11 bases from V and 0 bases from J, leaving 19 bases between. CDR3 residues: CAVGAGRTMNTEAFF. The CDR3, as DNA: TGTGCCGTGGGGGCGGGACGGACTATGAACACTGAAGCTTTCTTT. Filled out from reference TRBV19 and TRBJ1-1, the complete variable domain reads DGGITQSPKYLFRKEGQNVTLSCEQNLNHDAMYWYRQDPGQGLRLIYYSQIVNDFQKGDIAEGYSVSREKKESFPLTVTSAQKNPTAFYLCAVGAGRTMNTEAFFGQGTRLTVV.

This chain joins TRBV24-1 and TRBJ2-2; 7 bases agree with TRBD2. Germline V gene data show CDR1 as KGHDR and CDR2 as SFDVKD. With 4 bases clipped from V and 3 bases from J, the junction kept 4 bases outside the gene matches. CDR3 length: 15 amino acids. The chain's CDR3 is CATSDPGRHTGELFF. The CDR3 DNA follows: TGTGCCACCAGTGACCCCGGGAGGCACACCGGGGAGCTGTTTTTT.

The chain couples TRBV27 to TRBJ2-5, with a possible D match to TRBD2 (7 bases). Trimming left V 4 bases short and J 5 bases short, with 23 bases between. The CDR3 has 17 amino acids. The germline V gene has CDR1 MNHEY and CDR2 SMNVEV (reference sequence). The CDR3 reads CASSWTYGGGAAETQYF. CDR3 in DNA: TGTGCCAGCAGTTGGACGTACGGAGGGGGGGCTGCGGAGACCCAGTACTTC.

The chain joins TRBV5-1 to TRBJ1-4; 7 positions match TRBD1. Germline-derived CDR1 and CDR2 are SGHRS and YFSETQ. The CDR3 is 15 amino acids. The V and J ends lost 5 bases and 5 bases, in that order; junction bases with no gene match: 9. The CDR3: CASRDTGVPNEKLFF. CDR3 coding DNA: TGCGCCAGCAGGGATACAGGGGTTCCAAATGAAAAACTGTTTTTT.

This clonotype was seen a single time. This rearrangement joins TRBV6-1 to TRBJ1-3, with a weak D call TRBD1 (5 bases). Germline values: CDR1 MNHNS, CDR2 SASEGT. This CDR3 region has 17 residues. V lost 6 bases and J lost 0, with 18 bases in between. The CDR3, as DNA: TGTGCCAGCAGCCGACGGGACTCGGGACTCTCTGGAAACACCATATATTTT. Translation gives CASSRRDSGLSGNTIYF.

The V gene is TRBV9, the J gene TRBJ1-2; D unresolved. The CDR3 extends over 15 amino acids. Trimming took off 0 bases at V and 5 bases at J, with 14 bases between the two ends. Germline assignment: CDR1 SGDLS and CDR2 YYNGEE. The CDR3 spells CASSVDPGSGYGYTF. CDR3 nucleotide sequence: TGTGCCAGCAGCGTAGATCCGGGATCCGGATATGGCTACACCTTC.

This clonotype was detected a few times. The chain has TRBV6-5 and TRBJ2-3; D is unclear. Deletions cut 2 bases from V and 2 bases from J, with 8 bases between. Germline-derived CDR1 and CDR2 are MNHEY and SVGAGI. CDR3 length equals 14 residues. The CDR3 DNA reads TGTGCCAGCAGTTACGATACCGCCACAGATACGCAGTATTTT. Translation: CASSYDTATDTQYF.

The V gene is TRBV7-2, the J gene TRBJ1-5; TRBD1 aligns across 8 bases. The germline V gene encodes CDR1 SGHTA and CDR2 FQGNSA. Germline trimming cut 5 bases from V and 4 bases from J; bases unmatched to any gene: 13. This CDR3 has 17 amino acids. CDR3: CASSNRAGQGANQPQHF. The DNA for the CDR3 is TGTGCCAGCAGCAACCGAGCTGGGCAGGGGGCAAATCAGCCCCAGCATTTT.

V and J are TRBV10-2 and TRBJ1-2; 7 nucleotides match TRBD1. The CDR3 is made up of 16 amino acids. After removal of 8 bases from V and 5 bases from J, the junction contained 17 bases not matched to a gene. Germline values: CDR1 WSHSY, CDR2 SAAADI. The CDR3 protein is CASGGPGAGGEYGYTF. The DNA for the CDR3 is TGCGCCAGCGGAGGGCCCGGAGCAGGGGGGGAATATGGCTACACCTTC.

A few counts support this clonotype. This chain connects TRBV7-8 to TRBJ2-1; 9 positions match TRBD2. V dropped 0 bases and J dropped 0; count of bases not matched to a gene: 21. The CDR3 consists of 23 residues. The V gene's germline CDR1 is SGHVS and CDR2 FQNEAQ. CDR3: CASSLAGSRPRLADLSSYNEQFF. CDR3 DNA: TGTGCCAGCAGCTTAGCGGGATCGCGCCCGAGACTAGCGGACCTGAGCTCCTACAATGAGCAGTTCTTC.

This clonotype has a count of ten or more. In nucleotides, the CDR3 is TGTGCCAGCAGTGGTCCCGCCGCGGGCTACACCTTC. Translated, it gives CASSGPAAGYTF. This chain connects TRBV2 to TRBJ1-2; D is undetermined. V was shortened by 4 bases and J by 8 bases, with 11 bases between the two germline ends. Germline-derived CDR1 and CDR2 are SNHLY and FYNNEI. This CDR3 spans 12 amino acids.

There are a few counts of this clonotype. The chain carries TRBV3-1 and TRBJ1-1, with D uncertain. The CDR3 sequence is 16 residues long. CDR1 LGHDT and CDR2 YNNKEL come from the germline V gene (reference sequence). Trimming cost V 1 base and J 1 base, with 13 bases left between them. CDR3 sequence (DNA): TGTGCCAGCAGCCAAGCCGGAGGGTTGGGGAACACTGAAGCTTTCTTT. Amino acids: CASSQAGGLGNTEAFF.

This clonotype has ten or more counts. The chain is built from TRBV28 and TRBJ1-4; the D is unclear. There are 15 residues in the CDR3. Germline V CDR1 and CDR2: MDHEN, SYDVKM. The V gene lost 5 bases and the J gene lost 5 bases, with 15 bases spanning the gap. Here the CDR3 reads CASSPLDLLNEKLFF. The CDR3 DNA reads TGTGCCAGCAGTCCCTTGGACCTACTGAATGAAAAACTGTTTTTT. Variable domain in full (rest from reference TRBV28 and TRBJ1-4): DVKVTQSSRYLVKRTGEKVFLECVQDMDHENMFWYRQDPGLGLRLIYFSYDVKMKEKGDIPEGYSVSREKKERFSLILESASTNQTSMYLCASSPLDLLNEKLFFGSGTQLSVL.

This clonotype was recorded a few times. The chain uses TRBV12-3 or TRBV12-4 and TRBJ1-1, with D uncertain. Trimming took 5 bases from V and 9 from J, leaving 13 bases between them. This CDR3 is built from 12 residues. CDR3 region: CASSRSSAKAFF. The CDR3 DNA follows: TGTGCCAGCAGTCGCTCCTCGGCGAAAGCTTTCTTT.

This clonotype turned up a few times. J is TRBJ2-3 and V is TRBV5-1, with D possibly being TRBD1 (6 bases). The CDR3 length is 14 residues. Germline V gives CDR1 SGHRS, CDR2 YFSETQ. Trimming took off 6 bases at V and 4 bases at J, with 15 bases between the two ends. The CDR3 spells CASKQQGSSDTQYF. DNA of the CDR3: TGCGCCAGCAAACAACAGGGAAGCTCAGATACGCAGTATTTT. Complete variable domain (other parts from reference TRBV5-1 and TRBJ2-3): KAGVTQTPRYLIKTRGQQVTLSCSPISGHRSVSWYQQTPGQGLQFLFEYFSETQRNKGNFPGRFSGRQFSNSRSEMNVSTLELGDSALYLCASKQQGSSDTQYFGPGTRLTVL.

This clonotype occurred a few times. J is TRBJ2-3 and V is TRBV12-3 or TRBV12-4; D might be TRBD2 (6 bases). The CDR3 loop spans 15 amino acids. Trimming removed 3 bases from V and 1 base from J, with 11 bases in between. CDR3 loop: CASSLEGSRTDTQYF. The CDR3 bases are TGTGCCAGCAGTTTGGAGGGGAGTCGCACAGATACGCAGTATTTT.

This clonotype appeared many times. This chain joins TRBV2 and TRBJ2-5, with D tentatively TRBD1 (6 bases). Trimming removed 3 bases at V and 2 bases at J, with 13 bases between. The CDR3 is 15 amino acids. CDR1 is SNHLY, CDR2 FYNNEI, per germline. DNA for the CDR3: TGTGCCAGCAGTGAGGTCGGGACACCGCAAGAGACCCAGTACTTC. Residues: CASSEVGTPQETQYF.

V usage is TRBV9 and J usage is TRBJ2-1; 8 nucleotides align to TRBD2. This CDR3 is built from 17 residues. V shed 6 bases and J 3 bases; nucleotides not matched to a gene: 14. CDR1 is SGDLS, CDR2 YYNGEE, per germline. The CDR3 DNA reads as TGTGCCAGCACCCCAACCGGGGCGGGAGGCCTCTACAATGAGCAGTTCTTC. Translating gives CASTPTGAGGLYNEQFF.

This clonotype was observed a few times. J is TRBJ2-7 and V is TRBV7-2, with 7 bases identical to TRBD1. The V gene end was trimmed by 8 bases and the J gene end by 0 bases; junction bases not matched to a gene: 7. Germline loops: CDR1 SGHTA, CDR2 FQGNSA. CDR3 length equals 14 residues. CDR3 residues: CASQGDLTSYEQYF. The CDR3 nucleotides are TGTGCCAGCCAGGGGGACCTAACCTCCTACGAGCAGTACTTC.